This TCR beta chain originates from a study of cytomegalovirus exposure and HLA in healthy donors. Broader study findings: In a later analysis, at a false discovery rate of 0.05, about 17,000 TCR beta sequences matched HLA alleles. The investigators catalogued 150 to 200 TCR beta chains as cytomegalovirus-associated. Presence/absence analyses assumed roughly uniform sequencing depth across donors, which may not hold. Most sequenced TCRs were rare (though some public TCRs occurred in many donors).

Remarks on this clone: Its antigen is not known.

The germline V and J ends were trimmed by 9 bases and 7 bases, with 12 bases remaining between them. Germline-derived CDR1 and CDR2 are SNHLY and FYNNEI. The length of the CDR3 is 11 residues. This PCR relied on a set of 60 Vbeta primers and 13 Jbeta primers. The assay was immunoSEQ multiplex PCR, and TCRdb's table has in-frame clones only and misses some. The sample includes over 100,000 clones. The clonotype comes from a man aged 40-50 years in good health and CMV-seropositive. This chain links TRBV2 with TRBJ1-2; perhaps TRBD1 as D (5 bases). The sample taken for sequencing was PBMCs. CDR3 DNA sequence: TGTGCCAGAAAGGGGCTGGGTGGCTACACCTTC. It is translated as CARKGLGGYTF.